This T cell receptor beta chain is drawn from a study of identical twins. Each CDR3 protein gets one entry after TCRdb re-called the 5' RACE reads with MiXCR. This table has roughly 690,000 distinct CDR3 sequences, 21% appearing once. The CDR3 totals 11 residues. The germline gives CDR1 SGDLS, CDR2 YYNGEE. V was clipped by 7 bases and J by 2 bases, with 5 bases between them. These same data were also listed under a study on T cells expressing NK-cell markers. This second report adds: Seven of eight sequenced donors tested HCMV-seropositive; one tested seronegative.

Material for sequencing was PBMCs. V usage is TRBV9 and J usage is TRBJ2-3; no definite D call. The sequence came from a woman aged 18-29 years in good health. Written as DNA, the CDR3 is TGTGCCAGCGGGCACACAGATACGCAGTATTTT. Protein product: CASGHTDTQYF.